The 12 T cell receptor beta chains reported below all come from one sample, sequenced in a study of sequential checkpoint blockade in melanoma. The protocol was immunoSEQ multiplex PCR, while the TCRdb copy is restricted to in-frame clones and leaves out a portion. Among 15,000 to 20,000 clones, approximately 80% were seen once, and the ten largest hold about an eighth. Treatment reported: randomized to nivolumab then ipilimumab (arm A) or the reverse (arm B). The input for sequencing was CD8+ T cells sorted from blood (inferred from file names), taken from a patient given nivolumab and ipilimumab in sequence. These receptors came from a human donor with melanoma.

This clone was recorded once. The rearrangement joins TRBV5-6 to TRBJ2-7, with 7 nucleotides matching TRBD2. The trim removed 3 bases at V and 7 bases at J, leaving 16 bases unmatched. CDR3 size: 16 residues. Germline CDR1 is SGHDT and CDR2 is YYEEEE. CDR3: CASSSQWAGELEEQYF. In DNA form, the CDR3 reads TGTGCCAGCAGCTCTCAATGGGCGGGAGAGTTGGAAGAGCAGTACTTC.

This clone is large within its sample. The chain links TRBV4-1 to TRBJ1-5; the match to TRBD1 covers 8 bases. V shed 3 bases and J 5 bases; nucleotides not matched to a gene: 6. Germline CDR1 and CDR2: MGHRA and YSYEKL. The CDR3 is made up of 15 amino acids. CDR3 bases: TGCGCCAGCAGCCAGACGATACAGGGGGATCAGCCCCAGCATTTT. Residues: CASSQTIQGDQPQHF.

This clone has only one observation. V usage is TRBV9 and J usage is TRBJ2-7, with 8 nucleotides matching TRBD2. The V segment lost 4 bases and the J segment 10 bases; nucleotides outside the gene matches: 13. Germline CDR1 reads SGDLS; CDR2 reads YYNGEE. The CDR3 runs 14 residues. The CDR3 DNA follows: TGTGCCAGCAGCTTAGGGACGGGGGGGCGGGAACAGTACTTC. It codes for CASSLGTGGREQYF. Full variable domain (remainder filled in from reference TRBV9 and TRBJ2-7): DSGVTQTPKHLITATGQRVTLRCSPRSGDLSVYWYQQSLDQGLQFLIQYYNGEERAKGNILERFSAQQFPDLHSELNLSSLELGDSALYFCASSLGTGGREQYFGPGTRLTVT.

The genes are TRBV7-9 and TRBJ2-7; a weak D match, TRBD2 (7 bases). In germline, CDR1 is SEHNR, CDR2 FQNEAQ (reference sequence). Trimming removed 2 bases at V and 4 bases at J, with 12 bases between. The CDR3 length is 14 residues. CDR3 DNA sequence: TGTGCCAGCAGCTTAAGTGGGGGGGCTTACGAGCAGTACTTC. This gives the protein CASSLSGGAYEQYF.

This chain links TRBV27 with TRBJ1-5; D might be TRBD1 (5 bases). V was shortened by 5 bases and J by 3 bases, with 11 bases between the two germline ends. This CDR3 is 14 amino acids long. Germline V gene lookup returns CDR1 MNHEY and CDR2 SMNVEV (reference sequence). CDR3 sequence reads: CASSPGHPNQPQHF. For the CDR3, the DNA is TGTGCCAGCAGTCCCGGACACCCCAATCAGCCCCAGCATTTT.

The V and J genes are TRBV4-2 and TRBJ1-6; no clear D gene. V dropped 1 base and J dropped 7 bases, with 11 bases sitting between them. Germline V gives CDR1 LGHNA, CDR2 YNFKEQ. The CDR3 has 15 residues. The CDR3 spells CASSQVTGLNSPLHF. In nucleotides, the CDR3 is TGTGCCAGCAGCCAAGTTACCGGGTTGAATTCACCCCTCCACTTT.

The genes are TRBV4-1 and TRBJ1-3; D call uncertain. CDR1 MGHRA and CDR2 YSYEKL come from the germline V gene. The CDR3 sequence is 15 residues long. With 2 bases removed from V and 0 bases from J, the gap between germline ends came to 8 bases. The CDR3 protein is CASSQSSSSGNTIYF. The CDR3 DNA follows: TGCGCCAGCAGCCAATCCTCCAGCTCTGGAAACACCATATATTTT.

Remarks on this clone: Other DNA variants within this sample encode the same CDR3. This chain connects TRBV10-3 to TRBJ1-5; D is possibly TRBD1 (5 bases). V lost 0 bases and J 7 bases, leaving 7 bases between the germline ends. This CDR3 has 13 amino acids. Germline CDR1 is ENHRY and CDR2 is SYGVKD. DNA of the CDR3: TGTGCCATCAGTGAGTCGGGGGGACAGCCCCAGCATTTT. Amino acid sequence: CAISESGGQPQHF.

V gene TRBV27 combines with J gene TRBJ1-2, with TRBD1 matching over 9 bases. CDR3 length: 16 amino acids. The V gene's germline CDR1 is MNHEY and CDR2 SMNVEV (reference sequence). V shed 4 bases, J shed 5 bases, and the junction held 11 bases outside the gene matches. The CDR3 sequence is CASSSKQGAREYGYTF. The CDR3 bases are TGTGCCAGCAGTTCAAAACAGGGGGCAAGGGAATATGGCTACACCTTC.

This chain joins TRBV7-9 and TRBJ2-7; 11 bases match TRBD2. With 5 bases clipped from V and 3 bases from J, the junction kept 9 bases outside the gene matches. The germline CDR1 and CDR2 sequences are SEHNR and FQNEAQ (reference sequence). This CDR3 spans 16 amino acids. As DNA, the CDR3 is TGTGCCAGCAGCCTTAGGAGAGGGACTAGCGGCTACGAGCAGTACTTC. Its translation is CASSLRRGTSGYEQYF.

V is TRBV28 and J is TRBJ2-7; D unclear. V lost 9 bases and J 7 bases, leaving 22 bases between the germline ends. Germline V gene data show CDR1 as MDHEN and CDR2 as SYDVKM. This CDR3 has 14 residues. The DNA of the CDR3 is TGTGCCAGTACCCCCCAGACAAATCTTTATGAGCAGTACTTC. Protein product: CASTPQTNLYEQYF.

This chain links TRBV19 with TRBJ1-1, with TRBD1 matching over 7 bases. The CDR3 is made up of 15 amino acids. The J segment lost 1 base and the V segment lost 7 bases, leaving 9 bases of the junction unmatched. Per the germline V gene, CDR1 is LNHDA and CDR2 is SQIVND (reference sequence). The CDR3: CASILSGTANTEAFF. The CDR3 DNA is TGTGCCAGTATTCTATCCGGGACAGCGAACACTGAAGCTTTCTTT. The complete variable domain, with remaining parts taken from reference TRBV19 and TRBJ1-1, reads DGGITQSPKYLFRKEGQNVTLSCEQNLNHDAMYWYRQDPGQGLRLIYYSQIVNDFQKGDIAEGYSVSREKKESFPLTVTSAQKNPTAFYLCASILSGTANTEAFFGQGTRLTVV.